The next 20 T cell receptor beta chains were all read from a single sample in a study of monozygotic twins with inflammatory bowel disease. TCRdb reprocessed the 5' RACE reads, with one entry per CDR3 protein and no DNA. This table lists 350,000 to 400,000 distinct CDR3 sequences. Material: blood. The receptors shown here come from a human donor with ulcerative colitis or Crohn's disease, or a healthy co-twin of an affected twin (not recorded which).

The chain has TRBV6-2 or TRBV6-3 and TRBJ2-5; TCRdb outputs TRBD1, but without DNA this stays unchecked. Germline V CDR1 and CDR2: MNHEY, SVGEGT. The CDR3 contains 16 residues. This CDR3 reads CASKLRQGIGQETQYF.

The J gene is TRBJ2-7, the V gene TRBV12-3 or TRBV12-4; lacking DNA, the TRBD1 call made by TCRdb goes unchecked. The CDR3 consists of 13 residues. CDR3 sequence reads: CASTPDRGYEQYF.

This chain's CDR3 is CASSPGHTVTEQYF. The V and J genes are TRBV2 and TRBJ2-7; lacking DNA, the TRBD1 call made by TCRdb goes unchecked. The germline gives CDR1 SNHLY, CDR2 FYNNEI. This CDR3 has 14 amino acids.

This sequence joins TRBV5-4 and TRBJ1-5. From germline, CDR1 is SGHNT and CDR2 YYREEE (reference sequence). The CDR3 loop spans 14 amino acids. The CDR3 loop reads CASSLKPGNQPQHF. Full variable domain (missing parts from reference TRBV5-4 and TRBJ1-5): ETGVTQSPTHLIKTRGQQVTLRCSSQSGHNTVSWYQQALGQGPQFIFQYYREEENGRGNFPPRFSGLQFPNYSSELNVNALELDDSALYLCASSLKPGNQPQHFGDGTRLSIL.

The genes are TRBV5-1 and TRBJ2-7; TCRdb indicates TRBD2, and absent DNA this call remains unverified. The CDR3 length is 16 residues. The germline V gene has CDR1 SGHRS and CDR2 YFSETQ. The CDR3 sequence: CASSFGSASDSYEQYF.

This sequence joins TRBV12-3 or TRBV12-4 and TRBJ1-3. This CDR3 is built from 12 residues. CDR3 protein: CASRDRPNTIYF.

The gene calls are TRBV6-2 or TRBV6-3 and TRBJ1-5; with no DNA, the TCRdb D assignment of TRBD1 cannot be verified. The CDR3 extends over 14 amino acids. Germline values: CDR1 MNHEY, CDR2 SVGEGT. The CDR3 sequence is CASTTGTYNHPQHF.

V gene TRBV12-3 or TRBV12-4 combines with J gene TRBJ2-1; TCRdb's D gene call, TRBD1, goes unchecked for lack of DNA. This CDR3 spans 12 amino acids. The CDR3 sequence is CASAQGYNEQFF.

CDR3 sequence: CASRFGCGAFRSPLHF. This chain uses TRBV12-2 with TRBJ1-6; TCRdb selects TRBD1, and the lack of DNA leaves this call unchecked. TRBV12-2 is deemed a pseudogene. This CDR3 contains 16 residues.

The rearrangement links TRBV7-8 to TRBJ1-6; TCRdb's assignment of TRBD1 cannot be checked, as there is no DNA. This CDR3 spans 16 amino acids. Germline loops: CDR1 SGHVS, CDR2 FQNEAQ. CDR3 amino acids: CASSLAPQGYNSPLHF.

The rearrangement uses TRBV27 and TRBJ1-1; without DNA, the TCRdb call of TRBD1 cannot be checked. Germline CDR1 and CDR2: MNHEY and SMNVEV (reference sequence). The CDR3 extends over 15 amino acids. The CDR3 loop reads CASSFYRGQPTEAFF.

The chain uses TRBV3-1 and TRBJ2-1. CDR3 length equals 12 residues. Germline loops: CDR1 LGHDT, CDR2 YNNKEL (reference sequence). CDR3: CASSQGLREQFF.

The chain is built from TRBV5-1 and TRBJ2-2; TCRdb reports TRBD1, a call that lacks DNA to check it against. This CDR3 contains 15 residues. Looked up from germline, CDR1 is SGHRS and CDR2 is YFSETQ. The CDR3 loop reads CASSLEGPGTGELFF.

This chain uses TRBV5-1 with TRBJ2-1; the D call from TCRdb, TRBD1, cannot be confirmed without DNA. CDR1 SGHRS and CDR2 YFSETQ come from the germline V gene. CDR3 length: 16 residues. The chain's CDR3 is CASSPPGRIPLNEQFF.

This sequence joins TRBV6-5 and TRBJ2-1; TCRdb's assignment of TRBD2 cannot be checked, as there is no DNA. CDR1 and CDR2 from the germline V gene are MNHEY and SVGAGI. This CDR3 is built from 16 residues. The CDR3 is CASSSGLAGTYNEQFF.

CDR3 amino acids: CSASVGGRGTDTQYF. The V gene is TRBV20-1, the J gene TRBJ2-3; TCRdb selects TRBD1, and the lack of DNA leaves this call unchecked. Per germline, CDR1 DFQATT and CDR2 SNEGSKA (reference sequence). There are 15 residues in the CDR3.

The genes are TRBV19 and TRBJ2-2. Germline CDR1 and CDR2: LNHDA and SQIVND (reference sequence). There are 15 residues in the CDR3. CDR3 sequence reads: CASSYISFNTGELFF.

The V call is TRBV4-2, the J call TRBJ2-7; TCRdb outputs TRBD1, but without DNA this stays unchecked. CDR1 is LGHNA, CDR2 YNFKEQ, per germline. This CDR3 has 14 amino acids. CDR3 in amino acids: CASSQGQGTYEQYF.

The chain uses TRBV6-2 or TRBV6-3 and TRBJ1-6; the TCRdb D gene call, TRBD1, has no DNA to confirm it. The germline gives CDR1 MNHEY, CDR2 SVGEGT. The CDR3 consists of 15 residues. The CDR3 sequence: CASSEQGRVYSPLHF.

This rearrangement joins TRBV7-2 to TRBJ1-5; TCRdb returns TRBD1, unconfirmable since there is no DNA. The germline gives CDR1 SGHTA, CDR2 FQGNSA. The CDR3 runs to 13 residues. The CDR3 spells CASSTQGAQPQHF.